In its sample, the clone carrying this T cell receptor (beta chain) was seen a few times. The repertoire was sequenced with immunoSEQ multiplex PCR; TCRdb's copy has only in-frame clones and lacks some. Among 10,000 to 15,000 clones listed, approximately 84% were seen once. This sample stems from a study of somatic mutations in cytotoxic T cells in rheumatoid arthritis. Study at large: No treatment had yet been given when patient blood (roughly 29 ml EDTA) was drawn, right after diagnosis.

V was cut by 2 bases and J by 5 bases, with 7 bases left in between. CDR3 length: 12 amino acids. CDR1 LGHNA and CDR2 YNFKEQ come from the germline V gene. The sequenced sample consisted of CD8+ T cells sorted from blood. This clonotype was obtained from an adult with rheumatoid arthritis. This chain uses TRBV4-2 with TRBJ2-7; D is perhaps TRBD2 (6 bases). The CDR3 sequence: CASSQTGDEQYF. Here the CDR3 DNA reads TGTGCCAGCAGCCAAACGGGGGACGAGCAGTACTTC.